Below are 12 T cell receptor beta chains sequenced from a single sample in a study of blood T cell repertoires in COVID-19. Clones were read by immunoSEQ multiplex PCR, and TCRdb kept only the in-frame ones, dropping some. This sample has approximately 60,000 clones, with around 85% found just once. The sequenced material came from peripheral blood. The receptors were sampled from a man in his fifties or sixties with acute or convalescent COVID-19.

V gene TRBV7-3 combines with J gene TRBJ2-1, with D tentatively TRBD2 (6 bases). This CDR3 is built from 20 residues. V was clipped by 8 bases and J by 0 bases, with 29 bases between them. The germline CDR1 and CDR2 sequences are SGHTA and FQGTGA. The CDR3 DNA sequence: TGTGCCAGCCCCCTTAAGACTAGAGACGAGGTTGATATCTCCTACAATGAGCAGTTCTTC. Amino acids: CASPLKTRDEVDISYNEQFF.

This clone was observed once. This sequence joins TRBV28 and TRBJ2-1; the match to TRBD1 covers 7 bases. The CDR3 extends over 14 amino acids. Per germline, CDR1 MDHEN and CDR2 SYDVKM. V lost 6 bases and J lost 10; bases outside the gene matches: 12. The CDR3 spells CASSRVRQGDEQFF. In DNA form, the CDR3 reads TGTGCCAGCAGCCGAGTTAGACAGGGAGACGAGCAGTTCTTC.

The rearrangement uses TRBV28 and TRBJ2-7; 8 nucleotides agree with TRBD2. J was trimmed by 0 bases and V by 6 bases; bases with no gene match: 7. Germline V lookup: CDR1 MDHEN, CDR2 SYDVKM. This CDR3 is 15 amino acids long. The CDR3 loop is CASRHKRGPSYEQYF. The CDR3 DNA follows: TGTGCCAGCAGACATAAGCGGGGGCCCTCCTACGAGCAGTACTTC.

In its sample, this clone was seen once. This rearrangement joins TRBV4-2 to TRBJ2-1, with 8 bases that match TRBD2. Looked up from germline, CDR1 is LGHNA and CDR2 is YNFKEQ. CDR3 length: 16 residues. The V gene end was trimmed by 4 bases and the J gene end by 9 bases; junction bases not matched to a gene: 14. CDR3 DNA: TGTGCCAGCAGCCTTTTAGCGGGAAGTGGATTCGTTGAGCAGTTCTTC. As protein: CASSLLAGSGFVEQFF.

This clone was counted a single time. The chain combines TRBV6-5 with TRBJ1-5; D possibly corresponds to TRBD1 (5 bases). V lost 5 bases and J 7 bases, leaving 12 bases between the germline ends. CDR3 length: 13 residues. Germline values: CDR1 MNHEY, CDR2 SVGAGI. The CDR3 protein is CASSQQAEQPQHF. The CDR3 region has the DNA TGTGCCAGCAGTCAACAGGCCGAGCAGCCCCAGCATTTT.

V gene TRBV11-2 combines with J gene TRBJ1-5; D call uncertain. The CDR3 is 17 amino acids. The V gene's germline CDR1 is SGHAT and CDR2 FQNNGV. V was cut by 0 bases and J by 0 bases, with 12 bases left in between. CDR3 loop: CASSLEGSPISNQPQHF. The CDR3 nucleotides are TGTGCCAGCAGCTTAGAGGGCAGCCCTATTAGCAATCAGCCCCAGCATTTT.

V and J are TRBV6-1 and TRBJ2-7, with 11 bases aligning to TRBD2. Trimming took 0 bases from V and 10 from J; bases not matched to a gene: 2. The CDR3 has 13 amino acids. Germline CDR1 and CDR2: MNHNS and SASEGT. The CDR3 reads CASSEALAGEQYF. The DNA of the CDR3 is TGTGCCAGCAGTGAAGCACTAGCGGGGGAACAGTACTTC.

The rearrangement uses TRBV2 and TRBJ2-5, with D possibly TRBD1 on 6 matching bases. CDR3 size: 15 residues. The V gene's germline CDR1 is SNHLY and CDR2 FYNNEI. The V and J ends lost 8 bases and 1 base respectively, with 17 bases between them. The chain's CDR3 is CASGILGQSQETQYF. CDR3 sequence (DNA): TGTGCCAGCGGGATTCTAGGACAGTCCCAAGAGACCCAGTACTTC.

The genes are TRBV4-1 and TRBJ2-2; 11 bases map to TRBD2. V shed 2 bases and J 3 bases; nucleotides not matched to a gene: 8. CDR1 and CDR2 from the germline V gene are MGHRA and YSYEKL. This CDR3 spans 18 amino acids. The CDR3 nucleotides are TGCGCCAGCAGCCAACCGGGACTAGCGGAGGGGTACACCGGGGAGCTGTTTTTT. Its protein is CASSQPGLAEGYTGELFF.

The chain couples TRBV14 to TRBJ2-2, with TRBD2 as a possible D gene (6 bases). The germline V gene encodes CDR1 SGHDN and CDR2 FVKESK. Trimming pared 1 base from V and 3 bases from J, leaving 12 bases between. This CDR3 is 16 amino acids long. The CDR3 loop reads CASSQGREVYTGELFF. The CDR3 DNA sequence: TGTGCCAGCAGCCAAGGCAGGGAGGTTTACACCGGGGAGCTGTTTTTT.

Only a few counts were recorded for this clone. The chain uses TRBV9 and TRBJ2-1, with 7 bases identical to TRBD2. Unmatched junction bases numbered 10, after V lost 4 bases and J lost 0 bases. The CDR3 is 17 residues long. Germline V gene sequence: CDR1 SGDLS, CDR2 YYNGEE. This chain's CDR3 is CASSTNLAESSYNEQFF. For the CDR3, the DNA is TGTGCCAGCAGCACAAACCTAGCGGAGAGCTCCTACAATGAGCAGTTCTTC.

In this sample, this clone turned up once. The chain has TRBV11-3 and TRBJ1-4, with TRBD1 matching 7 bases. This CDR3 contains 15 residues. Germline lookup yields CDR1 SGHNT and CDR2 YENEEA. V lost 5 bases to trimming and J lost 1 base; unmatched junction nucleotides: 4. The CDR3 protein is CASSLNRGTNEKLFF. The CDR3 nucleotides are TGTGCCAGCAGCCTAAACAGGGGAACTAATGAAAAACTGTTTTTT. Complete variable domain (other parts from reference TRBV11-3 and TRBJ1-4): EAGVVQSPRYKIIEKKQPVAFWCNPISGHNTLYWYLQNLGQGPELLIRYENEEAVDDSQLPKDRFSAERLKGVDSTLKIQPAELGDSAVYLCASSLNRGTNEKLFFGSGTQLSVL.